These 28 T cell receptor beta chains were all obtained from the same sample, sequenced in a study of spatial heterogeneity in lung cancer. From the 5' RACE reads, TCRdb called clonotypes with MiXCR, one entry per CDR3 protein. Found here are tens of thousands of distinct CDR3 sequences, approximately 7% of them singletons; the top ten hold around 43%. As to time point: sample taken at primary tumor resection. Researchers sequenced whole RNA taken from tumor, nontumor lung or frozen PBMC without sorting. Sample: PBMCs, taken at surgery. All receptors derive from a female donor with early-stage non-small cell lung cancer.

This clonotype was counted ten times or more. This chain links TRBV5-4 with TRBJ1-4, with D unclear. The germline gives CDR1 SGHNT, CDR2 YYREEE (reference sequence). V shed 4 bases and J shed 2 bases, with 12 bases lying between them. The CDR3 length is 15 residues. CDR3 protein: CASSRESSTNEKLFF. Written as DNA, the CDR3 is TGTGCCAGCAGCCGGGAGAGTAGCACTAATGAAAAACTGTTTTTT.

This clonotype was recorded a few times. This chain links TRBV27 with TRBJ2-5; TRBD2 is a possible D gene (6 bases). Looked up from germline, CDR1 is MNHEY and CDR2 is SMNVEV (reference sequence). The CDR3 covers 16 residues. V lost 2 bases, J lost 1 base, and 14 bases lay in between. The CDR3 sequence is CASSLGSAGSQETQYF. The CDR3 DNA reads as TGTGCCAGCAGTTTAGGATCAGCGGGCTCCCAAGAGACCCAGTACTTC.

This clonotype was seen ten or more times. V and J are TRBV7-8 and TRBJ2-3, with 10 bases matching TRBD2. Germline loops: CDR1 SGHVS, CDR2 FQNEAQ. This CDR3 has 16 residues. V shed 4 bases and J 5 bases; nucleotides not matched to a gene: 9. CDR3 in DNA: TGTGCCAGCAGCTCCAGAGCGGGGGGGCTTGAAGATACGCAGTATTTT. Its translation is CASSSRAGGLEDTQYF. Full variable domain (missing parts from reference TRBV7-8 and TRBJ2-3): GAGVSQSPRYKVAKRGQDVALRCDPISGHVSLFWYQQALGQGPEFLTYFQNEAQLDKSGLPSDRFFAERPEGSVSTLKIQRTQQEDSAVYLCASSSRAGGLEDTQYFGPGTRLTVL.

This clonotype was counted at least ten times. The rearrangement joins TRBV5-1 to TRBJ2-7, with D possibly matching TRBD1 (5 bases). The CDR3 runs 14 residues. Germline values: CDR1 SGHRS, CDR2 YFSETQ. The V and J ends lost 2 bases and 6 bases respectively, with 15 bases between them. DNA for the CDR3: TGCGCCAGCAGCTTAATCACAGGAACGGGCGAGCAGTACTTC. Translating gives CASSLITGTGEQYF.

This clonotype was recorded at least ten times. This chain connects TRBV5-1 to TRBJ2-1; the D gene is possibly TRBD2 (5 bases). The V end lost 4 bases, the J end lost 6 bases, and 14 bases lay between the germline ends. The germline gives CDR1 SGHRS, CDR2 YFSETQ. This CDR3 has 14 amino acids. Written as DNA, the CDR3 is TGCGCCAGCAGCCGCAGACCGGGGAGCAATGAGCAGTTCTTC. Protein: CASSRRPGSNEQFF. The variable domain in full, completed from reference TRBV5-1 and TRBJ2-1, reads KAGVTQTPRYLIKTRGQQVTLSCSPISGHRSVSWYQQTPGQGLQFLFEYFSETQRNKGNFPGRFSGRQFSNSRSEMNVSTLELGDSALYLCASSRRPGSNEQFFGPGTRLTVL.

The rearrangement links TRBV5-8 to TRBJ1-1; TRBD1 is a possible D gene (6 bases). CDR3 size: 13 residues. CDR1 and CDR2 (germline): SGHTS, YDEGEE. Trimming stripped 3 bases from V and 9 bases from J, with 15 bases between. For the CDR3, the DNA is TGTGCCAGCAGCTCCGGTGGGGGGCTGCAAGCTTTCTTT. This codes for CASSSGGGLQAFF. Drawing the rest from reference TRBV5-8 and TRBJ1-1, the complete variable domain is EAGVTQSPTHLIKTRGQQATLRCSPISGHTSVYWYQQALGLGLQFLLWYDEGEERNRGNFPPRFSGRQFPNYSSELNVNALELEDSALYLCASSSGGGLQAFFGQGTRLTVV.

This clonotype was counted ten times or more. V usage is TRBV4-2 and J usage is TRBJ2-7; D call uncertain. V was trimmed by 0 bases and J by 0 bases, leaving 6 bases between them. Germline V gene data show CDR1 as LGHNA and CDR2 as YNFKEQ. The CDR3 contains 14 residues. The CDR3 coding sequence is TGTGCCAGCAGCCAAGATAGGAGCTCCTACGAGCAGTACTTC. This translates into CASSQDRSSYEQYF.

This clonotype has at least ten counts. V and J are TRBV19 and TRBJ2-7; perhaps TRBD1 as D (5 bases). The ends were cut back, 7 bases at V and 2 bases at J, with 12 bases in the middle. Germline CDR1 is LNHDA and CDR2 is SQIVND (reference sequence). The CDR3 spans 13 residues. The CDR3 region has the DNA TGTGCCAGTAAGACGCAGGGAACCTACGAGCAGTACTTC. Its protein product is CASKTQGTYEQYF. Combining the CDR3 with reference TRBV19 and TRBJ2-7 gives the whole variable domain DGGITQSPKYLFRKEGQNVTLSCEQNLNHDAMYWYRQDPGQGLRLIYYSQIVNDFQKGDIAEGYSVSREKKESFPLTVTSAQKNPTAFYLCASKTQGTYEQYFGPGTRLTVT.

This clonotype appeared many times. The CDR3 bases are TGCGCCAGCAGCTCCCTTAAAGCGGGGTTAGCCAAAAACATTCAGTACTTC. Translating it yields CASSSLKAGLAKNIQYF. The chain has TRBV5-1 and TRBJ2-4; 7 bases align to TRBD2. Trimming took 3 bases from V and 0 from J; bases not matched to a gene: 9. There are 17 residues in the CDR3. The germline gives CDR1 SGHRS, CDR2 YFSETQ. Variable domain in full (rest from reference TRBV5-1 and TRBJ2-4): KAGVTQTPRYLIKTRGQQVTLSCSPISGHRSVSWYQQTPGQGLQFLFEYFSETQRNKGNFPGRFSGRQFSNSRSEMNVSTLELGDSALYLCASSSLKAGLAKNIQYFGAGTRLSVL.

This chain connects TRBV5-1 to TRBJ1-1; no definite D call. Trimming removed 2 bases from V and 2 bases from J, with 13 bases in between. The germline gives CDR1 SGHRS, CDR2 YFSETQ. The CDR3 totals 15 residues. CDR3 region: CASSFGATDNTEAFF. CDR3 bases: TGCGCCAGCAGCTTTGGTGCCACAGACAACACTGAAGCTTTCTTT.

This clonotype was observed a handful of times. The rearrangement joins TRBV5-5 to TRBJ2-3; unclear D gene. Germline-derived CDR1 and CDR2 are SGHKS and YYEKEE (reference sequence). V shed 0 bases and J shed 0 bases, with 11 bases lying between them. The CDR3 sequence is 16 residues long. CDR3 in amino acids: CASSLDQRFSTDTQYF. The CDR3 nucleotides are TGTGCCAGCAGCTTGGACCAGAGGTTCAGCACAGATACGCAGTATTTT.

This clonotype was counted at least ten times. The chain combines TRBV18 with TRBJ2-3; perhaps TRBD1 as D (5 bases). The length of the CDR3 is 15 residues. V was cut by 0 bases and J by 2 bases, with 9 bases left in between. CDR1 and CDR2 (germline): KGHSH, LQKENI. The CDR3 region has the DNA TGTGCCAGCTCACCACCCTCGACAGCCACAGATACGCAGTATTTT. The encoded protein is CASSPPSTATDTQYF.

This clonotype was observed many times. The chain combines TRBV9 with TRBJ1-1, with a tentative D call TRBD1 (6 bases). Looked up from germline, CDR1 is SGDLS and CDR2 is YYNGEE. The CDR3 is 13 residues long. V lost 2 bases and J 5 bases, leaving 10 bases between the germline ends. DNA for the CDR3: TGTGCCAGCAGCGTTTATCAGGGGACTGAAGCTTTCTTT. Its protein is CASSVYQGTEAFF.

This clonotype was found once. At one boundary the junction diverges from the germline segment, which might be a read error. The chain employs TRBV9 and TRBJ2-1; TRBD2 agrees at 9 bases. The CDR3 consists of 18 residues. Germline V gene lookup returns CDR1 SGDLS and CDR2 YYNGEE. The CDR3 loop reads CVSSLRASGTRSYNEQFF. The CDR3 DNA is TGTGTCAGCAGCTTAAGGGCTAGCGGGACCCGCTCCTACAATGAGCAGTTCTTC.

This clonotype has at least ten counts. This sequence joins TRBV4-2 and TRBJ2-1; TRBD2 is a possible D gene (6 bases). V shed 0 bases and J shed 0 bases, with 12 bases lying between them. The CDR3 runs to 17 residues. In germline, CDR1 is LGHNA, CDR2 YNFKEQ. This CDR3 is CASSQEGGASSYNEQFF. The CDR3 DNA follows: TGTGCCAGCAGCCAAGAAGGCGGGGCGAGCTCCTACAATGAGCAGTTCTTC.

The table lists this clonotype with many counts. The J gene is TRBJ1-5, the V gene TRBV18; the D gene is possibly TRBD1 (6 bases). The length of the CDR3 is 14 residues. The V gene's germline CDR1 is KGHSH and CDR2 LQKENI. With 4 bases removed from V and 3 bases from J, the gap between germline ends came to 10 bases. CDR3 sequence: CASSQGGPNQPQHF. In DNA form, the CDR3 reads TGTGCCAGCTCACAGGGGGGCCCCAATCAGCCCCAGCATTTT.

This clonotype was detected many times. This chain links TRBV9 with TRBJ2-7; the D call may be TRBD1 or TRBD2 (5 bases each). The CDR3 sequence is 14 residues long. Trimming took off 0 bases at V and 4 bases at J, with 11 bases between the two ends. Germline V gene lookup returns CDR1 SGDLS and CDR2 YYNGEE. In nucleotides, the CDR3 is TGTGCCAGCAGCGTAGGAGGGGTGATGTACGAGCAGTACTTC. This codes for CASSVGGVMYEQYF.

This clonotype was detected ten times or more. The chain uses TRBV7-9 and TRBJ1-1; 7 bases are shared with TRBD1. CDR1 is SEHNR, CDR2 FQNEAQ, per germline (reference sequence). Trimming at V came to 5 bases and at J to 1 base, leaving 4 bases not matched to a gene. The CDR3 consists of 14 residues. The CDR3 sequence: CASSPQGENTEAFF. The CDR3 region has the DNA TGTGCCAGCAGCCCTCAGGGGGAGAACACTGAAGCTTTCTTT.

This clonotype was seen a handful of times. Here the CDR3 reads CASSPYLQWATNEQFF. For the CDR3, the DNA is TGTGCCAGCAGCCCTTACCTCCAATGGGCAACAAATGAGCAGTTCTTC. The V call is TRBV9, the J call TRBJ2-1; D gene ambiguous. V lost 4 bases and J 7 bases, leaving 21 bases between the germline ends. The CDR3 extends over 16 amino acids. The germline CDR1 and CDR2 sequences are SGDLS and YYNGEE.

This clonotype was seen at least ten times. The chain recombines TRBV6-6 with TRBJ2-3; TRBD2 agrees at 8 bases. The CDR3 runs 13 residues. J gave up 7 bases and V 8 bases, and 8 bases lay outside the gene matches. Per the germline V gene, CDR1 is MNHNY and CDR2 is SVGAGI (reference sequence). The CDR3 spells CASRSGGLNTQYF. As DNA, the CDR3 is TGTGCCAGCCGGTCGGGGGGGCTGAATACGCAGTATTTT.

Of note for this clonotype: A much more abundant neighbour one base away suggests this may be a read error. The chain has TRBV10-3 and TRBJ2-3; 12 bases fit TRBD2. The CDR3 length is 17 residues. From germline, CDR1 is ENHRY and CDR2 SYGVKD. The CDR3 reads CAISATSGGRSQDKQYF. The CDR3 nucleotides read TGTGCCATCAGTGCCACTAGCGGGGGGCGATCCCAGGATAAGCAGTATTTT.

The chain links TRBV20-1 to TRBJ2-1; possible D gene TRBD2, 6 bases. The CDR3 extends over 14 amino acids. CDR1 DFQATT and CDR2 SNEGSKA come from the germline V gene (reference sequence). With 6 bases removed from V and 4 bases from J, the gap between germline ends came to 16 bases. For the CDR3, the DNA is TGCAGTGCCGAGGGCGGGACTCAATACAATGAGCAGTTCTTC. Its protein is CSAEGGTQYNEQFF.

This clonotype has a count of ten or more. The V gene is TRBV5-4, the J gene TRBJ1-2; 7 nucleotides line up with TRBD1. V was pared by 4 bases and J by 5 bases, with 20 bases of the junction left unmatched. Per the germline V gene, CDR1 is SGHNT and CDR2 is YYREEE (reference sequence). This CDR3 comprises 18 residues. In DNA form, the CDR3 reads TGTGCCAGCAGCCTCTACTTGTGGACAGGCGAAGAAGAATATGGCTACACCTTC. Translation gives CASSLYLWTGEEEYGYTF. Together with reference TRBV5-4 and TRBJ1-2, the CDR3 gives the full variable domain: ETGVTQSPTHLIKTRGQQVTLRCSSQSGHNTVSWYQQALGQGPQFIFQYYREEENGRGNFPPRFSGLQFPNYSSELNVNALELDDSALYLCASSLYLWTGEEEYGYTFGSGTRLTVV.

This clonotype came up many times. The chain employs TRBV10-3 and TRBJ1-5; D remains unclear. Trimming stripped 7 bases from V and 0 bases from J, with 10 bases between. Germline lookup yields CDR1 ENHRY and CDR2 SYGVKD. This CDR3 contains 14 residues. This CDR3 reads CAINEGYSNQPQHF. The CDR3 DNA sequence: TGTGCCATCAACGAGGGATATAGCAATCAGCCCCAGCATTTT.

This clonotype turned up a few times. The CDR3 is CASSPTPYEQYF. In nucleotides, the CDR3 is TGTGCCAGCAGCCCGACACCCTACGAGCAGTACTTC. This rearrangement joins TRBV6-6 to TRBJ2-7; no definite D call. V was pared by 6 bases and J by 2 bases, with 8 bases between. The length of the CDR3 is 12 residues. CDR1 and CDR2 from the germline V gene are MNHNY and SVGAGI (reference sequence).

This clonotype was seen ten or more times. J is TRBJ2-5 and V is TRBV9; tentatively, D is TRBD2 (5 bases). Trimming took 0 bases from V and 5 from J, leaving 11 bases between them. Germline V gene lookup returns CDR1 SGDLS and CDR2 YYNGEE. This CDR3 region has 14 residues. CDR3 nucleotides: TGTGCCAGCAGCGTAGATAGAGGAGGCGAGACCCAGTACTTC. Its translation: CASSVDRGGETQYF.

This clonotype came up many times. The chain links TRBV27 to TRBJ1-4; D is unclear. Germline loops: CDR1 MNHEY, CDR2 SMNVEV (reference sequence). V lost 6 bases to trimming and J lost 7 bases, with 21 bases between them. This CDR3 spans 16 amino acids. CDR3 in amino acids: CASRATGPSLVEKLFF. As DNA, the CDR3 is TGTGCCAGCAGGGCGACCGGGCCTTCCCTCGTTGAAAAACTGTTTTTT.

Many counts were recorded for this clonotype. The chain is built from TRBV2 and TRBJ2-7; TRBD1 aligns across 7 bases. The ends lost 8 bases at V and 2 bases at J; junction bases unmatched: 6. The germline V gene encodes CDR1 SNHLY and CDR2 FYNNEI. The length of the CDR3 is 13 residues. Here the CDR3 reads CASLTGATYEQYF. The CDR3 DNA sequence: TGTGCCAGCTTAACAGGGGCCACCTACGAGCAGTACTTC.